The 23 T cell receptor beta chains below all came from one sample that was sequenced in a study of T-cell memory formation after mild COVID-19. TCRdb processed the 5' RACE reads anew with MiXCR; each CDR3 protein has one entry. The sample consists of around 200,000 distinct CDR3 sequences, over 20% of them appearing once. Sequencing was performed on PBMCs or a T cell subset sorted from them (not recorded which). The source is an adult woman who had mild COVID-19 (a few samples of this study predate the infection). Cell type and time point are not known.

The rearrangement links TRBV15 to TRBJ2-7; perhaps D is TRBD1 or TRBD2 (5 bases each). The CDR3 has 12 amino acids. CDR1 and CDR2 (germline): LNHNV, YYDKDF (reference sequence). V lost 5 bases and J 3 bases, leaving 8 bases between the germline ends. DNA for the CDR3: TGTGCCACCAGCGGGGGTTACTACGAGCAGTACTTC. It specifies CATSGGYYEQYF.

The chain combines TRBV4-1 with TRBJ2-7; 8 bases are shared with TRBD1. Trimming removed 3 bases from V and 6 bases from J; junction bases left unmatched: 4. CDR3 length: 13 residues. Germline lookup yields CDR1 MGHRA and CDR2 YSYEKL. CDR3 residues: CASSQDRAVEQYF. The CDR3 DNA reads TGCGCCAGCAGCCAGGACAGGGCGGTCGAGCAGTACTTC.

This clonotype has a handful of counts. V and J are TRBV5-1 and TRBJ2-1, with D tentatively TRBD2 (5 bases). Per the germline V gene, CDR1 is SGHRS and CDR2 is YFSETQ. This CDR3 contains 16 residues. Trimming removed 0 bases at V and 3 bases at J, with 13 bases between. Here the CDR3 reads CASSLGWRASYNEQFF. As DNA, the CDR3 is TGCGCCAGCAGCTTGGGCTGGCGGGCGAGCTACAATGAGCAGTTCTTC.

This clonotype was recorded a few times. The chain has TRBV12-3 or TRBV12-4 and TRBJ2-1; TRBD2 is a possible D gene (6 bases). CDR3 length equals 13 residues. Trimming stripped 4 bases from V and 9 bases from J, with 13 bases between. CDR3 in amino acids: CASSYGSGGEQFF. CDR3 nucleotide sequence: TGTGCCAGCAGTTATGGTAGCGGAGGTGAGCAGTTCTTC.

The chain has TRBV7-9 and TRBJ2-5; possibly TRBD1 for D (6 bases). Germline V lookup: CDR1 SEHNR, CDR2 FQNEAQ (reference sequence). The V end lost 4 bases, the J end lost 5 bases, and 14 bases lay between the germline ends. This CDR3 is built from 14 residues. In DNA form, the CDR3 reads TGTGCCAGCAGCTCGGACAGCCGACGGGAGACCCAGTACTTC. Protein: CASSSDSRRETQYF.

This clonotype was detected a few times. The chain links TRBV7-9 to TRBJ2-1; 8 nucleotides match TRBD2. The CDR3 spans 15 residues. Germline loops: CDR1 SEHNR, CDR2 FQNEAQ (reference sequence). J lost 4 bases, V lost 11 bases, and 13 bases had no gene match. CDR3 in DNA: TGTGCCTCCCAGTCCGGGACTAGGCAATACAATGAGCAGTTCTTC. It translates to CASQSGTRQYNEQFF.

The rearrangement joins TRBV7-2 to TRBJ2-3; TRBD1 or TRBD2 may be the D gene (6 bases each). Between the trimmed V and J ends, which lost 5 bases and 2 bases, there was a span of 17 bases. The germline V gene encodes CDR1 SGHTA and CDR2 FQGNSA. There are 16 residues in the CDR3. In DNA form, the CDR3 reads TGTGCCAGCAGCCACCGGGGGCTAGCAGCCACAGATACGCAGTATTTT. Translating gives CASSHRGLAATDTQYF.

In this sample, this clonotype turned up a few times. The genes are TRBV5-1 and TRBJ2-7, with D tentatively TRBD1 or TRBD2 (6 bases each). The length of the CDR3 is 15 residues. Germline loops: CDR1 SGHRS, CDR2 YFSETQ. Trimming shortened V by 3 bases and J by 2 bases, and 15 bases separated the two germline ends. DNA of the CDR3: TGCGCCAGCAGCTCGGGGGCCCTGGGGCCCTACGAGCAGTACTTC. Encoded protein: CASSSGALGPYEQYF.

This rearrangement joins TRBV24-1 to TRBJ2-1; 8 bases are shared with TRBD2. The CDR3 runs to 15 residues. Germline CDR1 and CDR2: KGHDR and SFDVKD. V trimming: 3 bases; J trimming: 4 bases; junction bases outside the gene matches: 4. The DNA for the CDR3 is TGTGCCACCAGTGATGGGGAGCGGGAGTACAATGAGCAGTTCTTC. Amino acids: CATSDGEREYNEQFF.

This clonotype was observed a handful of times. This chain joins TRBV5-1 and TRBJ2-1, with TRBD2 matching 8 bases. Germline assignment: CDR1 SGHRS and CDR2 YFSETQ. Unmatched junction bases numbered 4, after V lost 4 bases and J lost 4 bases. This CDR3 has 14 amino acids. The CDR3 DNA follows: TGCGCCAGCAGCCCTAGCGGGTTATACAATGAGCAGTTCTTC. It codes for CASSPSGLYNEQFF.

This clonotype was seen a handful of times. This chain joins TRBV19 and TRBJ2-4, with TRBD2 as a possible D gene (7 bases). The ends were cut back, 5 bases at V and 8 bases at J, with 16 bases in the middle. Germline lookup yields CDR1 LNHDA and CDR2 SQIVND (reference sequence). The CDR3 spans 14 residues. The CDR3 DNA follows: TGTGCCAGTAGTGGTCGGGGGGCTGAACACATTCAGTACTTC. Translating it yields CASSGRGAEHIQYF.

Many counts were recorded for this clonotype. The chain's CDR3 is CSARDGGTQETQYF. CDR3 DNA: TGCAGTGCTAGAGATGGAGGGACCCAAGAGACCCAGTACTTC. The rearrangement links TRBV20-1 to TRBJ2-5, with D possibly TRBD2 on 6 matching bases. The CDR3 runs to 14 residues. Germline V gene data show CDR1 as DFQATT and CDR2 as SNEGSKA (reference sequence). Trimming cost V 0 bases and J 1 base, with 9 bases left between them.

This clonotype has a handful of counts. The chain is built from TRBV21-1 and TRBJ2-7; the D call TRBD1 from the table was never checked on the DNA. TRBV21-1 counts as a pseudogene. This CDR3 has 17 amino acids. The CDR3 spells CASSTCLLRDGDYEQYF. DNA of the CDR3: TGTGCCAGCAGCACCTGCCTACTCCGGGATGGGGACTACGAGCAGTACTTC.

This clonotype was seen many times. The CDR3 DNA sequence: TGTGCCAGCAGTCCTCGACAGGGAATGAACACTGAAGCTTTCTTT. Protein product: CASSPRQGMNTEAFF. This chain uses TRBV27 with TRBJ1-1, with 7 bases matching TRBD1. The length of the CDR3 is 15 residues. Germline trimming cut 5 bases from V and 0 bases from J; bases unmatched to any gene: 6. Germline V gene data show CDR1 as MNHEY and CDR2 as SMNVEV (reference sequence).

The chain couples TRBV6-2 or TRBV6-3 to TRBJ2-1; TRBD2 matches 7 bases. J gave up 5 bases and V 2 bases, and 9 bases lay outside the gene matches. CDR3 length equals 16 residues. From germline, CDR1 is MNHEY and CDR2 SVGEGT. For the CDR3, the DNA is TGTGCCAGCAGTTACGACCCAGGCGGGAGTGACAATGAGCAGTTCTTC. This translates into CASSYDPGGSDNEQFF.

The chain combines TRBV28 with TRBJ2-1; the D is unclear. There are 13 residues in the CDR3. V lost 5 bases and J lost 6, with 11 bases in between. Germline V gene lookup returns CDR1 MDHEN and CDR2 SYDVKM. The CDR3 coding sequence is TGTGCCAGCAGTCTAGTTTGGGGCAATGAGCAGTTCTTC. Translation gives CASSLVWGNEQFF. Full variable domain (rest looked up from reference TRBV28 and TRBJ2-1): DVKVTQSSRYLVKRTGEKVFLECVQDMDHENMFWYRQDPGLGLRLIYFSYDVKMKEKGDIPEGYSVSREKKERFSLILESASTNQTSMYLCASSLVWGNEQFFGPGTRLTVL.

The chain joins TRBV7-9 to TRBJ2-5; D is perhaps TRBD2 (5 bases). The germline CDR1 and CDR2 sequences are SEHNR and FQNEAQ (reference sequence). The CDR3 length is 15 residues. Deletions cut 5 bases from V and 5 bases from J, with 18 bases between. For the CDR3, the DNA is TGTGCCAGCAGCCCGCAGGAGGTGGAGGAGGAGACCCAGTACTTC. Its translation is CASSPQEVEEETQYF. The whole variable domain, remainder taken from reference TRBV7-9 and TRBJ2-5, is DTGVSQNPRHKITKRGQNVTFRCDPISEHNRLYWYRQTLGQGPEFLTYFQNEAQLEKSRLLSDRFSAERPKGSFSTLEIQRTEQGDSAMYLCASSPQEVEEETQYFGPGTRLLVL.

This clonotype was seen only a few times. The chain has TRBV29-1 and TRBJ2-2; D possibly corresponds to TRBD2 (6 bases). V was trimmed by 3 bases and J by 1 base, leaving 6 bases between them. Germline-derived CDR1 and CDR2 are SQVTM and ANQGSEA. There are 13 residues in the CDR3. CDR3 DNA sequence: TGCAGCGTTGAGGGGGGGAACACCGGGGAGCTGTTTTTT. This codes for CSVEGGNTGELFF.

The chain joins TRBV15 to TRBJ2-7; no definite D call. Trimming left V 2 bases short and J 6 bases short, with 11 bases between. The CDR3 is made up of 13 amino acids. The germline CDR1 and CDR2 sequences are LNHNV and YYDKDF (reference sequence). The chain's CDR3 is CATSRQTGVEQYF. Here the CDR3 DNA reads TGTGCCACCAGCAGACAGACCGGCGTCGAGCAGTACTTC.

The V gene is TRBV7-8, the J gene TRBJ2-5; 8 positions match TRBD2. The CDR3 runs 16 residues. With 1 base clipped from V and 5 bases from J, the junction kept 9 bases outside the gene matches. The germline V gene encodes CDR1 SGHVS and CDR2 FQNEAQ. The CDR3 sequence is CASSLEPAGVLETQYF. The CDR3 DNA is TGTGCCAGCAGCTTAGAACCAGCGGGAGTTCTGGAGACCCAGTACTTC. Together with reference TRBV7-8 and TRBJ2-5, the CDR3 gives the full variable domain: GAGVSQSPRYKVAKRGQDVALRCDPISGHVSLFWYQQALGQGPEFLTYFQNEAQLDKSGLPSDRFFAERPEGSVSTLKIQRTQQEDSAVYLCASSLEPAGVLETQYFGPGTRLLVL.

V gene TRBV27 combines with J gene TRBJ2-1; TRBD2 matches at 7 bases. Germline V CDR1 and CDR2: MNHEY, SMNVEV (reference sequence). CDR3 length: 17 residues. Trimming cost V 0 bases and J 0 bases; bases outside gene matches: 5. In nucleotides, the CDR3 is TGTGCCAGCAGTTTATCGAGCGGGACCTTCTCCTACAATGAGCAGTTCTTC. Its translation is CASSLSSGTFSYNEQFF.

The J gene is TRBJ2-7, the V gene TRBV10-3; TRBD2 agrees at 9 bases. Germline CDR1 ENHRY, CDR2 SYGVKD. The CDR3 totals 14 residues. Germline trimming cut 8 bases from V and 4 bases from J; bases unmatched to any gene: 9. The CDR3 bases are TGTGCCATCTCTGCGGGAGGGCCCTCTTACGAGCAGTACTTC. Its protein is CAISAGGPSYEQYF.

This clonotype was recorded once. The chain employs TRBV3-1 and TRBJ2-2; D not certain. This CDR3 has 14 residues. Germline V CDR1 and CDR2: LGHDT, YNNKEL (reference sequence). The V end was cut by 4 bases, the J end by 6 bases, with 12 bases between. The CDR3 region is CASSPRRSSGELFF. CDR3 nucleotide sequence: TGTGCCAGCAGCCCCCGGAGAAGTTCCGGGGAGCTGTTTTTT.